The T cell receptor (beta chain) under discussion was sequenced for a study of T cell clones after liver transplantation. The wider study: TCRbeta sequencing after a pre-transplant mixed lymphocyte reaction identified graft-donor-reactive clones, later tracked in post-transplant blood.

V lost 5 bases and J lost 6, with 16 bases in between. Germline V CDR1 and CDR2: SEHNR, FQNEAQ (reference sequence). The CDR3 totals 14 residues. TCRdb's table, derived via immunoSEQ multiplex PCR, lists solely in-frame clones and lacks some. The sample consists of around 19,000 clones, 88% of them appearing once. The chain is built from TRBV7-9 and TRBJ1-1, with a weak D call TRBD1 (6 bases). The TCR originated in a human donor who received a liver transplant. The sample in question was CD8+ T cells from blood, obtained before liver transplant. This chain's CDR3 is CASSEPGALAEAFF. The DNA for the CDR3 is TGTGCCAGCAGCGAACCAGGGGCCCTCGCTGAAGCTTTCTTT.